These T cell receptor beta chains were read from a single sample in a study of siplizumab effects on memory and regulatory T cells. The repertoire was sequenced with immunoSEQ multiplex PCR; TCRdb's copy has only in-frame clones and lacks some. In the table there are approximately 100,000 clones, just over 90% of which are singletons. Sequenced material: Tregs sorted from blood. Receptors were obtained from a human donor in good health. The CDR3 runs from the conserved cysteine through the conserved F or W. The order of the fields is J gene, clone size, D gene, V gene, CDR3 DNA, CDR3 protein. D genes are given only for firm matches. Size is stated for part of the rows, as once, few or many counts, or as a class when the clone is expanded.

j_gene: TRBJ2-5
abundance: NA
d_gene: TRBD1
v_gene: TRBV12-5
CDR3nt: TGTGCTAGTGGTCTGGGACAGGGGATGGAGACCCAGTACTTC
CDR3aa: CASGLGQGMETQYF

j_gene: TRBJ1-2
abundance: few
d_gene: NA
v_gene: TRBV18
CDR3nt: TGTGCCAGCTCACCACCGGGGCACTATGGCTACACCTTC
CDR3aa: CASSPPGHYGYTF

j_gene: TRBJ1-2
abundance: NA
d_gene: NA
v_gene: TRBV2
CDR3nt: TGTGCCAGCAGGGGAGACCCGGGGTCTAACTATGGCTACACCTTC
CDR3aa: CASRGDPGSNYGYTF

j_gene: TRBJ1-2
abundance: NA
d_gene: TRBD1
v_gene: TRBV10-3
CDR3nt: TGTGCCATCAGTCAGGGACAGGGGGACTATGGCTACACCTTC
CDR3aa: CAISQGQGDYGYTF

j_gene: TRBJ1-2
abundance: NA
d_gene: NA
v_gene: TRBV28
CDR3nt: TGTGCCAGCAGGGGCCAGTGGGGGCTATATGGCTACACCTTC
CDR3aa: CASRGQWGLYGYTF

j_gene: TRBJ1-2
abundance: once
d_gene: NA
v_gene: TRBV21-1
CDR3nt: TGTGCCAGCACAAGGGGGCGAGGCTATGGCTACACCTTC
CDR3aa: CASTRGRGYGYTF

j_gene: TRBJ1-4
abundance: NA
d_gene: TRBD1
v_gene: TRBV27
CDR3nt: TGTGCCAGCAGGCGAGAGGGGGCAGGGTGGGGAGAAAAACTGTTTTTT
CDR3aa: CASRREGAGWGEKLFF

j_gene: TRBJ1-5
abundance: NA
d_gene: NA
v_gene: TRBV30
CDR3nt: TGTGCCTGGAGTATACCCGGACAGCCCCAGCATTTT
CDR3aa: CAWSIPGQPQHF

j_gene: TRBJ1-4
abundance: once
d_gene: NA
v_gene: TRBV19
CDR3nt: TGTGCCAGTAGTATTAACAGGGATGTTGAAAAACTGTTTTTT
CDR3aa: CASSINRDVEKLFF

j_gene: TRBJ1-2
abundance: NA
d_gene: NA
v_gene: TRBV18
CDR3nt: TGTGCCAGCTCACCCAACCTCCGAACAAACTATGGCTACACCTTC
CDR3aa: CASSPNLRTNYGYTF

j_gene: TRBJ2-5
abundance: NA
d_gene: NA
v_gene: TRBV28
CDR3nt: TGTGCCAGCAGTTTATTCTTAGGAACGAATAGCCAAGAGACCCAGTACTTC
CDR3aa: CASSLFLGTNSQETQYF

j_gene: TRBJ2-5
abundance: NA
d_gene: NA
v_gene: TRBV4-1
CDR3nt: TGCGCCAGCAGCCATGAGGGACAAAACCAAGAGACCCAGTACTTC
CDR3aa: CASSHEGQNQETQYF

j_gene: TRBJ1-4
abundance: once
d_gene: NA
v_gene: TRBV7-8
CDR3nt: TGTGCCAGCCGATTCGGACCGCGGACTGAAAAACTGTTTTTT
CDR3aa: CASRFGPRTEKLFF

j_gene: TRBJ2-7
abundance: NA
d_gene: NA
v_gene: TRBV28
CDR3nt: TGTGCCAGCCGTAATCCCTACGAGCAGTACTTC
CDR3aa: CASRNPYEQYF

j_gene: TRBJ2-7
abundance: NA
d_gene: NA
v_gene: TRBV6-1
CDR3nt: TGTGCCAGCAGTGGGACCTGGTTCGAGGAGCAGTACTTC
CDR3aa: CASSGTWFEEQYF

j_gene: TRBJ2-3
abundance: NA
d_gene: TRBD1
v_gene: TRBV5-1
CDR3nt: TGCGCCAGCAGCGCAGGGGGCCTAGGCCCTAGACATACGCAGTATTTT
CDR3aa: CASSAGGLGPRHTQYF

j_gene: TRBJ1-5
abundance: once
d_gene: TRBD1
v_gene: TRBV6-1
CDR3nt: TGTGCCAGCAGACAGGGGTTGGCTCAGCCCCAGCATTTT
CDR3aa: CASRQGLAQPQHF

j_gene: TRBJ2-7
abundance: NA
d_gene: NA
v_gene: TRBV10-3
CDR3nt: TGTGCCATCAGTGAGTCAGGGACTGCCGCCTCCGAGCAGTACTTC
CDR3aa: CAISESGTAASEQYF

j_gene: TRBJ2-7
abundance: NA
d_gene: NA
v_gene: TRBV7-2
CDR3nt: TGTGCCAGCAGCTTAGAAACAGGGCCCTACGAGCAGTACTTC
CDR3aa: CASSLETGPYEQYF

j_gene: TRBJ2-1
abundance: NA
d_gene: NA
v_gene: TRBV10-3
CDR3nt: TGTGCCATCAGTGAGGCGAGAGGGAGTAACGACAATGAGCAGTTCTTC
CDR3aa: CAISEARGSNDNEQFF

j_gene: TRBJ2-5
abundance: NA
d_gene: NA
v_gene: TRBV7-2
CDR3nt: TGTGCCAGCAGCTTAGCTCGGGAAGAGACCCAGTACTTC
CDR3aa: CASSLAREETQYF

j_gene: TRBJ2-1
abundance: NA
d_gene: TRBD2
v_gene: TRBV5-1
CDR3nt: TGCGCCAGCAGCTTGATCCCGGGACTAGCGGGAGTTACTGAGCAGTTCTTC
CDR3aa: CASSLIPGLAGVTEQFF

j_gene: TRBJ1-2
abundance: NA
d_gene: NA
v_gene: TRBV19
CDR3nt: TGTGCCAGTAGTCCGGGGGGACGGGTCGAAGTTGATGGCTACACCTTC
CDR3aa: CASSPGGRVEVDGYTF

j_gene: TRBJ2-2
abundance: NA
d_gene: NA
v_gene: TRBV6-1
CDR3nt: TGTGCCAGCTTTAAAATATTAGACGGGGAGCTGTTTTTT
CDR3aa: CASFKILDGELFF

j_gene: TRBJ2-7
abundance: NA
d_gene: NA
v_gene: TRBV18
CDR3nt: TGTGCCAGCTCATCGACCGTCTCGGGGGTCGAGCAGTACTTC
CDR3aa: CASSSTVSGVEQYF

j_gene: TRBJ1-1
abundance: NA
d_gene: TRBD1
v_gene: TRBV2
CDR3nt: TGTGCCAGCAGTGGACAGGGCGGGGGCACTGAAGCTTTCTTT
CDR3aa: CASSGQGGGTEAFF

j_gene: TRBJ2-3
abundance: NA
d_gene: TRBD2
v_gene: TRBV2
CDR3nt: TGTGCCAGCAACGCGGGGACTAGCGGGAGGATGGATACGCAGTATTTT
CDR3aa: CASNAGTSGRMDTQYF

j_gene: TRBJ1-2
abundance: NA
d_gene: NA
v_gene: TRBV27
CDR3nt: TGTGCCAGCAGTCGAACAGGGTGGGTCTATGGCTACACCTTC
CDR3aa: CASSRTGWVYGYTF

j_gene: TRBJ2-3
abundance: NA
d_gene: NA
v_gene: TRBV18
CDR3nt: TGTGCCAGCTCACATTCAGATACGCAGTATTTT
CDR3aa: CASSHSDTQYF

j_gene: TRBJ1-4
abundance: once
d_gene: TRBD1
v_gene: TRBV5-1
CDR3nt: TGCGCCAGCAGCATCCAGGGGGCAGGGTCTAATGAAAAACTGTTTTTT
CDR3aa: CASSIQGAGSNEKLFF

j_gene: TRBJ2-5
abundance: NA
d_gene: TRBD2
v_gene: TRBV19
CDR3nt: TGTGCCAGTAGTATAGATCTATCCGGGAGGAAGACCCAGTACTTC
CDR3aa: CASSIDLSGRKTQYF

j_gene: TRBJ2-7
abundance: few
d_gene: NA
v_gene: TRBV5-1
CDR3nt: TGCGCCAGCAGCCATATAGCCGGCTCGGGGGAGCAGTACTTC
CDR3aa: CASSHIAGSGEQYF

j_gene: TRBJ2-5
abundance: NA
d_gene: TRBD2
v_gene: TRBV11-2
CDR3nt: TGTGCCAGCAGCTTAGTGGGATCGGCGGGAGGGCCCCAGACCCAGTACTTC
CDR3aa: CASSLVGSAGGPQTQYF

j_gene: TRBJ1-1
abundance: NA
d_gene: NA
v_gene: TRBV10-3
CDR3nt: TGTGCCATCAGAGGGCTCCTCGCCACTGAAGCTTTCTTT
CDR3aa: CAIRGLLATEAFF

j_gene: TRBJ1-5
abundance: NA
d_gene: NA
v_gene: TRBV10-3
CDR3nt: TGTGCCATCAGTGGGAGCAGGGGAGGTCAGCCCCAGCATTTT
CDR3aa: CAISGSRGGQPQHF

j_gene: TRBJ1-5
abundance: NA
d_gene: NA
v_gene: TRBV19
CDR3nt: TGTGCCAGTGACACTCAATTTGGATGGATGGGTAATCAGCCCCAGCATTTT
CDR3aa: CASDTQFGWMGNQPQHF

j_gene: TRBJ2-3
abundance: NA
d_gene: NA
v_gene: TRBV5-4
CDR3nt: TGTGCCAGCAGCTTTGCAGATACGCAGTATTTT
CDR3aa: CASSFADTQYF

j_gene: TRBJ2-3
abundance: NA
d_gene: NA
v_gene: TRBV7-2
CDR3nt: TGTGCCAGCAGCGCCTCCCAGGGTAGAGGGGATACGCAGTATTTT
CDR3aa: CASSASQGRGDTQYF

j_gene: TRBJ1-2
abundance: NA
d_gene: NA
v_gene: TRBV6-6
CDR3nt: TGTGCCAGCAGTTACTCGGGGAGGGCGGATGGCTACACCTTC
CDR3aa: CASSYSGRADGYTF

j_gene: TRBJ2-2
abundance: NA
d_gene: NA
v_gene: TRBV15
CDR3nt: TGTGCCACCAGCAGAACTCGGTACGGGGAAAAAGAGCTGTTTTTT
CDR3aa: CATSRTRYGEKELFF

j_gene: TRBJ2-1
abundance: NA
d_gene: NA
v_gene: TRBV2
CDR3nt: TGTGCCAGCAGTCGACTCCTACAGGGCTCTACGCGCAATGAGCAGTTCTTC
CDR3aa: CASSRLLQGSTRNEQFF

j_gene: TRBJ1-4
abundance: NA
d_gene: NA
v_gene: TRBV4-1
CDR3nt: TGCGCCAGCAGCCGGACTTGGGGCGCGGCTAATGAAAAACTGTTTTTT
CDR3aa: CASSRTWGAANEKLFF